The rows below give T cell receptor beta chains drawn from one sample of a study of T cells in localized non-small cell lung cancer. The method was immunoSEQ multiplex PCR; TCRdb's version includes in-frame clones alone and lacks a portion of them. The table records some 36,000 clones, roughly 90% of them present only once. The sequenced sample was peripheral blood mononuclear cells, obtained before any cancer treatment. The origin of the receptors is a male donor aged 60 or older with stage II lung adenocarcinoma. The CDR3 runs from the conserved cysteine through the conserved F or W. Fields, in order: clone size, V gene, D gene, J gene, CDR3 DNA, CDR3 protein. D genes are given only for firm matches. Clone size appears in some rows only: once, few, many, or a class for an expanded clone.

NA	TRBV14	NA	TRBJ2-2	TGTGCCAGCAGCCAAGATCCGCAGGCAAGAGGCACCGGGGAGCTGTTTTTT	CASSQDPQARGTGELFF
NA	TRBV15	NA	TRBJ2-5	TGTGCCACCAGCAGAGGAGGAAGAGAGACCCAGTACTTC	CATSRGGRETQYF
NA	TRBV29-1	TRBD1	TRBJ1-2	TGCAGCGTTCGACAGGGAGACTATGGCTACACCTTC	CSVRQGDYGYTF
NA	TRBV7-2	NA	TRBJ1-2	TGTGCCAGCAGCCCCGACGGGATGGGCTATGGCTACACCTTC	CASSPDGMGYGYTF
NA	TRBV16	NA	TRBJ1-2	TGTGCCAGCAGCCAATCCTACTATGGCTACACCTTC	CASSQSYYGYTF
NA	TRBV19	NA	TRBJ1-5	TGTGCCAGTAGTATAGAGCATCAGCCCCAGCATTTT	CASSIEHQPQHF
once	TRBV5-1	NA	TRBJ1-1	TGCGCCAGCAGCTTGGCCCCGGGATCGAACACTGAAGCTTTCTTT	CASSLAPGSNTEAFF
NA	TRBV11-2	TRBD2	TRBJ2-7	TGTGCCAGCAGCTCCCCCGCCGGACTAGGGGCCCACTACGAGCAGTACTTC	CASSSPAGLGAHYEQYF
once	TRBV7-2	TRBD2	TRBJ2-3	TGTGCCAGCAGCTTAGGGGCTAGCGGTACTTACACAGATACGCAGTATTTT	CASSLGASGTYTDTQYF
NA	TRBV5-1	NA	TRBJ1-1	TGCGCCAGCAGCTTGGAGGGGGTTGAATCCACTGAAGCTTTCTTT	CASSLEGVESTEAFF
NA	TRBV30	NA	TRBJ1-2	TGTGCCGGAAGGGGGGTAGGGGGCTACACCTTC	CAGRGVGGYTF
medium-sized	TRBV5-1	TRBD1	TRBJ1-4	TGCGCCAGCAGCCTTAGGACAGGGCTGGGAGCTAATGAAAAACTGTTTTTT	CASSLRTGLGANEKLFF
NA	TRBV5-1	NA	TRBJ2-1	TGCGCCAGCAGCTTGGGGGGTGGTACCTACAATGAGCAGTTCTTC	CASSLGGGTYNEQFF
NA	TRBV6-6	NA	TRBJ1-2	TGTGCCAGCAGGTCACTGGTTAACTATGGCTACACCTTC	CASRSLVNYGYTF
NA	TRBV5-4	NA	TRBJ2-3	TGTGCCAGCAGCTTGGCTGGCGGAGGGAGCGCAGATACGCAGTATTTT	CASSLAGGGSADTQYF
NA	TRBV5-6	NA	TRBJ2-2	TGTGCCAGCACCCTTGGTGGGAGCACGAACACCGGGGAGCTGTTTTTT	CASTLGGSTNTGELFF
NA	TRBV5-1	NA	TRBJ2-3	TGCGCCAGCAGCTCATTGGGGGTCCCGGAACCAGATACGCAGTATTTT	CASSSLGVPEPDTQYF
once	TRBV10-2	NA	TRBJ1-5	TGCGCCAGCGCGGGCGGAAATAGCAATCAGCCCCAGCATTTT	CASAGGNSNQPQHF
NA	TRBV5-4	NA	TRBJ1-4	TGTGCCAGCTCGGGGGGGGGAAGAACTAATGAAAAACTGTTTTTT	CASSGGGRTNEKLFF
NA	TRBV9	NA	TRBJ2-3	TGTGCCAGCAGCGTAGGCGAGGGAGATACGCAGTATTTT	CASSVGEGDTQYF
NA	TRBV2	NA	TRBJ1-4	TGTGCCAGCAGTGAAAGCTCGGTCGGGGAAAAACTGTTTTTT	CASSESSVGEKLFF
once	TRBV19	TRBD2	TRBJ2-1	TGTGCCAGTAGTATTGTAGCGGGAGAGAGTGAGCAGTTCTTC	CASSIVAGESEQFF
NA	TRBV6-6	TRBD1	TRBJ1-6	TGTGCCAGCAGACCAGGGGGCTCCAAGTCACCCCTCCACTTT	CASRPGGSKSPLHF
NA	TRBV28	NA	TRBJ2-7	TGTGCCAGCAGTGCCCGAAGAGCGGAGGCCTACGAGCAGTACTTC	CASSARRAEAYEQYF
NA	TRBV4-3	TRBD1	TRBJ2-1	TGCGCCAGCAGCCAAGAACTGAGACAGGGGTTGAACAATGAGCAGTTCTTC	CASSQELRQGLNNEQFF
NA	TRBV7-9	TRBD1	TRBJ2-7	TGTGCCAGCAGCTGGGGGACAGGGGGCAGCGGCGAGCAGTACTTC	CASSWGTGGSGEQYF
once	TRBV5-1	NA	TRBJ1-3	TGCGCCAGCAGCTTCGGGACACAAGGAAACACCATATATTTT	CASSFGTQGNTIYF
NA	TRBV6-6	TRBD2	TRBJ2-1	TGTGCCAGCACCCGGGAGGGCCGAAATGAGCAGTTCTTC	CASTREGRNEQFF
NA	TRBV6-1	NA	TRBJ2-1	TGTGCCAGCAGTGAAGGGTCGGGGAGGTCCTACAATGAGCAGTTCTTC	CASSEGSGRSYNEQFF
NA	TRBV6-1	NA	TRBJ2-7	TGTGCCAGCAGTTCCGCGGAGCGTCTTTGGTACTTC	CASSSAERLWYF